This T cell receptor (beta chain) is drawn from a study of blood T cell repertoires in COVID-19. Overall study: T cells, B-cell-depleted T cells, or PBMCs provided the cDNA or gDNA that served as material.

V gave up 3 bases and J gave up 5 bases; unmatched junction bases: 9. The CDR3 is 15 residues long. Germline CDR1 and CDR2: MNHEY and SMNVEV (reference sequence). Data came from immunoSEQ multiplex PCR; TCRdb stores just in-frame clones and leaves some out. The repertoire includes 40,000 to 60,000 clones, about 88% of them detected once, and around 4.5% sits in the top ten. This chain connects TRBV27 to TRBJ1-2, with TRBD1 matching 7 bases. The source of this sequence is a man between 50 and 59 years old with active COVID-19. The sequencing sample was made of peripheral blood. CDR3 coding DNA: TGTGCCAGCAGTTTCTTCCCCTCGGGACAGTATGGCTACACCTTC. This gives the protein CASSFFPSGQYGYTF.